The 25 T cell receptor beta chains in this list originate from one sample, sequenced in a study of shared clonotypes between healthy human individuals. Clones were sequenced by immunoSEQ multiplex PCR, and TCRdb holds only the in-frame ones, with some missing. This table holds more than 400,000 clones, 78% found once. The sample taken for sequencing was PBMCs. All receptors come from a woman aged 40-49 years in good health. Some clones in this sample may be carry-over from other donors' samples.

The chain links TRBV21-1 to TRBJ2-2. TRBV21-1 is given as a pseudogene. The CDR3 consists of 12 residues. The CDR3 DNA is TGTGCCAGCAGCTCCGTACCCGGGGAGCTGTTTTTT. Its protein product is CASSSVPGELFF.

CDR3 residues: CASSPSQGASYNEQFF. The CDR3 coding sequence is TGTGCCAGCAGCCCTTCTCAGGGGGCCTCCTACAATGAGCAGTTCTTC. J is TRBJ2-1 and V is TRBV7-9; 8 bases map to TRBD1. The CDR3 length is 16 residues. In germline, CDR1 is SEHNR, CDR2 FQNEAQ (reference sequence). Unmatched junction bases numbered 6, after V lost 5 bases and J lost 0 bases.

The chain employs TRBV7-9 and TRBJ2-1; D is uncertain. From germline, CDR1 is SEHNR and CDR2 FQNEAQ (reference sequence). This CDR3 has 12 residues. Trimming pared 5 bases from V and 13 bases from J, leaving 15 bases between. The CDR3 reads CASSPRKGDQFF. The CDR3 region has the DNA TGTGCCAGCAGCCCTCGGAAAGGTGACCAGTTCTTC.

This clone was seen once. The chain combines TRBV19 with TRBJ1-1; TRBD1 is a possible D gene (5 bases). Trimming shortened V by 5 bases and J by 3 bases, and 13 bases separated the two germline ends. The CDR3 is made up of 14 amino acids. CDR1 LNHDA and CDR2 SQIVND come from the germline V gene (reference sequence). The CDR3 DNA is TGTGCCAGTAGTTTATGGCGGGGGGACACTGAAGCTTTCTTT. Protein: CASSLWRGDTEAFF.

The rearrangement uses TRBV25-1 and TRBJ2-5, with TRBD1 matching over 10 bases. The J call could be wrong; TRBJ2-7 is a better fit for the DNA end. The length of the CDR3 is 17 residues. The germline V gene has CDR1 MGHDK and CDR2 SYGVNS. CDR3 region: CASSEMGTGEISYEQYF. The CDR3, as DNA: TGTGCCAGCAGTGAAATGGGGACAGGGGAAATAAGCTACGAGCAGTACTTC.

This clone occurred a few times. CDR3 amino acids: CASSWGLAAFETQYF. CDR3 sequence (DNA): TGCGCCAGCAGCTGGGGACTAGCGGCATTCGAGACCCAGTACTTC. This sequence joins TRBV5-1 and TRBJ2-5; 11 bases agree with TRBD2. Trimming at V came to 3 bases and at J to 5 bases, leaving 6 bases not matched to a gene. CDR3 size: 15 residues. The germline V gene has CDR1 SGHRS and CDR2 YFSETQ.

The V gene is TRBV5-4, the J gene TRBJ1-1; D is perhaps TRBD1 (5 bases). The CDR3 is 15 residues long. Deletions cut 1 base from V and 4 bases from J, with 14 bases between. Germline values: CDR1 SGHNT, CDR2 YYREEE (reference sequence). The CDR3 region is CASSLSAGPGTEAFF. In DNA, the CDR3 is TGTGCCAGCAGCTTGAGCGCGGGGCCGGGCACTGAAGCTTTCTTT. The full variable domain, with the rest looked up from reference TRBV5-4 and TRBJ1-1, is ETGVTQSPTHLIKTRGQQVTLRCSSQSGHNTVSWYQQALGQGPQFIFQYYREEENGRGNFPPRFSGLQFPNYSSELNVNALELDDSALYLCASSLSAGPGTEAFFGQGTRLTVV.

This clone was detected a few times. The chain recombines TRBV4-3 with TRBJ2-1; the D gene is possibly TRBD2 (5 bases). The germline V gene encodes CDR1 LGHNA and CDR2 YSLEER. V shed 0 bases and J shed 2 bases, with 8 bases lying between them. The CDR3 totals 15 residues. The CDR3 DNA sequence: TGCGCCAGCAGCCAAGAGGGAGAGGCCTACAATGAGCAGTTCTTC. This encodes CASSQEGEAYNEQFF.

This chain joins TRBV11-2 and TRBJ2-2; TRBD2 matches 9 bases. Germline CDR1 reads SGHAT; CDR2 reads FQNNGV. V lost 11 bases to trimming and J lost 6 bases; unmatched junction nucleotides: 10. The CDR3 is 14 amino acids. CDR3 sequence reads: CASGGGRAAGELFF. CDR3 nucleotide sequence: TGTGCCTCGGGGGGCGGGAGGGCCGCCGGGGAGCTGTTTTTT.

The V call is TRBV30, the J call TRBJ1-2; no clear D. Per the germline V gene, CDR1 is GTSNPN and CDR2 is SVGIG (reference sequence). The CDR3 extends over 14 amino acids. The germline V and J ends were trimmed by 0 bases and 5 bases, with 13 bases remaining between them. The CDR3 bases are TGTGCCTGGAGTGTAAAGGGATTAGAGTATGGCTACACCTTC. It specifies CAWSVKGLEYGYTF.

This clone was detected only a few times. The rearrangement joins TRBV7-9 to TRBJ2-3; TRBD2 might be the D (5 bases). V was cut by 3 bases and J by 2 bases, with 6 bases left in between. There are 13 residues in the CDR3. From germline, CDR1 is SEHNR and CDR2 FQNEAQ (reference sequence). The CDR3 coding sequence is TGTGCCAGCAGCTTTCGGGACACAGATACGCAGTATTTT. The encoded protein is CASSFRDTDTQYF. Variable domain in full (rest from reference TRBV7-9 and TRBJ2-3): DTGVSQNPRHKITKRGQNVTFRCDPISEHNRLYWYRQTLGQGPEFLTYFQNEAQLEKSRLLSDRFSAERPKGSFSTLEIQRTEQGDSAMYLCASSFRDTDTQYFGPGTRLTVL.

V gene TRBV27 combines with J gene TRBJ1-2, with TRBD1 identical over 7 bases. With 5 bases clipped from V and 8 bases from J, the junction kept 14 bases outside the gene matches. This CDR3 contains 15 residues. Per germline, CDR1 MNHEY and CDR2 SMNVEV (reference sequence). The CDR3 protein is CASSARQGNARGYTF. In DNA form, the CDR3 reads TGTGCCAGCAGTGCCCGACAGGGAAACGCGAGGGGCTACACCTTC.

Comments on this clone: At one end, the junction sequence differs from germline, possibly due to a read error. The V and J genes are TRBV11-2 and TRBJ2-3; D gene unclear. Looked up from germline, CDR1 is SGHAT and CDR2 is FQNNGV. The CDR3 extends over 15 amino acids. The CDR3 region is CASSQEAIRTDTQYF. For the CDR3, the DNA is TGCGCCAGCAGCCAAGAGGCCATTCGCACAGATACGCAGTATTTT. Based on the CDR3 plus reference TRBV11-2 and TRBJ2-3, the full variable domain is EAGVAQSPRYKIIEKRQSVAFWCNPISGHATLYWYQQILGQGPKLLIQFQNNGVVDDSQLPKDRFSAERLKGVDSTLKIQPAKLEDSAVYLCASSQEAIRTDTQYFGPGTRLTVL.

This chain joins TRBV4-2 and TRBJ2-2, with 11 bases aligning to TRBD2. Germline V gene sequence: CDR1 LGHNA, CDR2 YNFKEQ. CDR3 size: 18 residues. V trimming: 3 bases; J trimming: 6 bases; junction bases outside the gene matches: 12. Here the CDR3 reads CASSQIAGGPTGAGELFF. The CDR3 bases are TGTGCCAGCAGCCAGATAGCGGGAGGGCCGACTGGCGCCGGGGAGCTGTTTTTT.

Concerning this clone: A far larger clone is off by one base, so a read error is likely. This chain uses TRBV19 with TRBJ2-1; TRBD2 matches 11 bases. Per the germline V gene, CDR1 is LNHDA and CDR2 is SQIVND (reference sequence). This CDR3 region has 15 residues. The junction had 9 bases not matched to a gene; V was cut back by 8 bases and J by 6 bases. Here the CDR3 reads CASGRLAGGFNEQFF. In DNA form, the CDR3 reads TGTGCCAGTGGTAGGCTAGCGGGAGGTTTCAATGAGCAGTTCTTC.

The chain uses TRBV7-2 and TRBJ1-2; 8 bases match TRBD1. Trimming cost V 5 bases and J 0 bases; bases outside gene matches: 5. Germline assignment: CDR1 SGHTA and CDR2 FQGNSA. The CDR3 is made up of 15 amino acids. The CDR3 protein is CASSPTTGANYGYTF. CDR3 DNA sequence: TGTGCCAGCAGCCCAACGACAGGGGCTAACTATGGCTACACCTTC.

This clone was detected only once. V gene TRBV4-2 combines with J gene TRBJ2-7, with D possibly being TRBD2 (6 bases). This CDR3 is 15 amino acids long. The V gene's germline CDR1 is LGHNA and CDR2 YNFKEQ. Between the trimmed V and J ends, which lost 2 bases and 4 bases, there was a span of 15 bases. The CDR3 loop reads CASSQRSGAGYEQYF. CDR3 nucleotide sequence: TGTGCCAGCAGCCAAAGGTCGGGAGCAGGGTACGAGCAGTACTTC.

At least ten counts were recorded for this clone. The genes are TRBV6-5 and TRBJ1-3; D gene ambiguous. The CDR3 length is 14 residues. V gave up 5 bases and J gave up 0 bases, with 8 bases separating them. Germline assignment: CDR1 MNHEY and CDR2 SVGAGI. The CDR3 sequence is CASSRSPSGNTIYF. The DNA for the CDR3 is TGTGCCAGCAGTAGAAGCCCCTCTGGAAACACCATATATTTT.

Points on this clone: A read error is possible here, since a much larger clone lies one base away. J is TRBJ1-2 and V is TRBV2; D may be TRBD1 (5 bases). Germline CDR1 reads SNHLY; CDR2 reads FYNNEI. This CDR3 has 14 residues. Trimming left V 7 bases short and J 6 bases short, with 18 bases between. Here the CDR3 reads CASKRQGRGDGYTF. The DNA of the CDR3 is TGTGCCAGCAAGCGCCAGGGACGGGGGGATGGCTACACCTTC.

The chain combines TRBV27 with TRBJ1-2; D is undetermined. The V gene lost 3 bases and the J gene lost 3 bases, with 11 bases spanning the gap. In germline, CDR1 is MNHEY, CDR2 SMNVEV (reference sequence). The CDR3 has 14 residues. CDR3 nucleotides: TGTGCCAGCAGTTTTGGTGGCAAGGACTATGGCTACACCTTC. Translation gives CASSFGGKDYGYTF.

The gene calls are TRBV28 and TRBJ2-6; D is perhaps TRBD1 (6 bases). The CDR3 consists of 17 residues. Germline CDR1 reads MDHEN; CDR2 reads SYDVKM. Trimming stripped 7 bases from V and 0 bases from J, with 16 bases between. Written as DNA, the CDR3 is TGTGCCAGCAACCCTCCGGGACAACACTCTGGGGCCAACGTCCTGACTTTC. The encoded protein is CASNPPGQHSGANVLTF. The entire variable domain, with the rest obtained from reference TRBV28 and TRBJ2-6, is as follows: DVKVTQSSRYLVKRTGEKVFLECVQDMDHENMFWYRQDPGLGLRLIYFSYDVKMKEKGDIPEGYSVSREKKERFSLILESASTNQTSMYLCASNPPGQHSGANVLTFGAGSRLTVL.

CDR3 region: CASNPGQGTDTQYF. As DNA, the CDR3 is TGCGCCAGCAACCCGGGACAGGGGACAGATACGCAGTATTTT. V and J are TRBV5-1 and TRBJ2-3; 10 bases are a match to TRBD1. Germline assignment: CDR1 SGHRS and CDR2 YFSETQ. Trimming at V came to 6 bases and at J to 3 bases, leaving 4 bases not matched to a gene. The CDR3 is 14 amino acids.

This clone was seen more than once but under ten times. The V call is TRBV18, the J call TRBJ2-1; tentative D call: TRBD2 (6 bases). Between the trimmed V and J ends, which lost 4 bases and 1 base, there was a span of 14 bases. This CDR3 comprises 16 residues. In germline, CDR1 is KGHSH, CDR2 LQKENI. The CDR3 DNA is TGTGCCAGCTCACTAGCGGCCTTGGAATCCTACAATGAGCAGTTCTTC. Its translation is CASSLAALESYNEQFF.

In this sample, this clone turned up a few times. The chain couples TRBV2 to TRBJ2-3; a weak D match, TRBD2 (6 bases). CDR3 length: 14 amino acids. Germline CDR1 SNHLY, CDR2 FYNNEI. V was pared by 4 bases and J by 2 bases, with 10 bases between. The CDR3 reads CASSGGLVTDTQYF. The CDR3 DNA follows: TGTGCCAGCAGTGGGGGACTGGTCACAGATACGCAGTATTTT.

A remark on this clone: A read error is likely here: a far larger clone is one base away. Additional DNA sequences in this sample encode the identical CDR3. The rearrangement joins TRBV5-1 to TRBJ1-3; D unresolved. There are 14 residues in the CDR3. CDR1 is SGHRS and CDR2 is YFSETQ in the germline V gene. The CDR3 sequence is CASSLVSLGNTIYF. CDR3 sequence (DNA): TGCGCCAGCAGCTTGGTGTCACTTGGAAACACCATATACTTT.